Listed here are 20 T cell receptor beta chains from one sample, sequenced in a study of regulatory T cells in long-lasting Graves disease. Arm-PCR of CDR3 regions and iRepertoire HTBI primers were used to build TCR beta libraries. From the multiplex PCR reads, TCRdb called clonotypes with MiXCR, one entry per CDR3 protein. The sample records 400,000 to 600,000 distinct CDR3 sequences, 20% to 25% being singletons. The sample's time point: persistent/refractory GD, antithyroid drugs over 5 years with positive TRAb. PBMCs were the source of the RNA used for TCR sequencing. The material was peripheral blood mononuclear cells (PBMCs), obtained when the disease was refractory, from a patient treated with antithyroid drugs. The receptors shown here come from a female donor with Graves disease.

The chain couples TRBV14 to TRBJ2-4; 7 positions match TRBD1. Germline CDR1 SGHDN, CDR2 FVKESK. The length of the CDR3 is 13 residues. After removal of 5 bases from V and 10 bases from J, the junction contained 8 bases not matched to a gene. Here the CDR3 DNA reads TGTGCCAGCAGCATATCCGGGACAGTAATTCAGTACTTC. It codes for CASSISGTVIQYF.

V is TRBV7-9 and J is TRBJ1-2; D is possibly TRBD1 (5 bases). Germline loops: CDR1 SEHNR, CDR2 FQNEAQ (reference sequence). This CDR3 spans 15 amino acids. The V gene lost 1 base and the J gene lost 4 bases, with 13 bases spanning the gap. The CDR3 coding sequence is TGTGCCAGCAGCTTAGGCGCCGGGGGGAGCTATGGCTACACCTTC. Translation gives CASSLGAGGSYGYTF. The full variable domain, its missing parts supplied by reference TRBV7-9 and TRBJ1-2, is DTGVSQNPRHKITKRGQNVTFRCDPISEHNRLYWYRQTLGQGPEFLTYFQNEAQLEKSRLLSDRFSAERPKGSFSTLEIQRTEQGDSAMYLCASSLGAGGSYGYTFGSGTRLTVV.

This clonotype showed up many times. CDR3 nucleotides: TGTGCCGGGACAGGGGAGTCCTACGAGCAGTACTTC. Encoded protein: CAGTGESYEQYF. The chain combines TRBV6-1 with TRBJ2-7, with TRBD1 matching over 10 bases. The CDR3 runs 12 residues. Per germline, CDR1 MNHNS and CDR2 SASEGT. V lost 11 bases to trimming and J lost 1 base; unmatched junction nucleotides: 2.

As to this clonotype: A much larger clone differs from this one at a single base, so this may be a read error. The CDR3 DNA sequence: TGCAGCGTCAATCGGGACACCCAAGAGACCCGGTACTTC. This gives the protein CSVNRDTQETRYF. The gene calls are TRBV29-1 and TRBJ2-5; weak D call: TRBD1 (6 bases). This CDR3 has 13 residues. Germline assignment: CDR1 SQVTM and CDR2 ANQGSEA.

This clonotype showed up just a few times. The chain carries TRBV19 and TRBJ1-3, with 8 positions matching TRBD1. The ends lost 6 bases at V and 4 bases at J; junction bases unmatched: 2. This CDR3 is 13 amino acids long. Germline V gene data show CDR1 as LNHDA and CDR2 as SQIVND (reference sequence). The CDR3 bases are TGTGCCAGTAGCGACAGGGGAGGAAACACCATATATTTT. The encoded protein is CASSDRGGNTIYF. Combining the CDR3 with reference TRBV19 and TRBJ1-3 gives the whole variable domain DGGITQSPKYLFRKEGQNVTLSCEQNLNHDAMYWYRQDPGQGLRLIYYSQIVNDFQKGDIAEGYSVSREKKESFPLTVTSAQKNPTAFYLCASSDRGGNTIYFGEGSWLTVV.

About this clonotype: Its ends do not fully match the called genes, so a read error is possible. The gene calls are TRBV19 and TRBJ2-1, with 7 nucleotides matching TRBD2. Germline lookup yields CDR1 LNHDA and CDR2 SQIVND (reference sequence). This CDR3 spans 17 amino acids. The CDR3 nucleotides are TGTGCCGGTAGCCCGACACTCACTAGCGCCCCAGGGAATGAGCAGTTCTTC. This gives the protein CAGSPTLTSAPGNEQFF.

This clonotype has at least ten counts. The gene calls are TRBV5-1 and TRBJ1-1, with a possible D match to TRBD1 (5 bases). CDR3 length: 15 amino acids. The ends were cut back, 3 bases at V and 4 bases at J, with 16 bases in the middle. In germline, CDR1 is SGHRS, CDR2 YFSETQ. This CDR3 is CASSSNPGRLTEAFF. The CDR3 DNA reads TGCGCCAGCAGCTCTAATCCGGGACGGCTCACTGAAGCTTTCTTT.

The chain employs TRBV20-1 and TRBJ2-3, with TRBD2 as a possible D gene (5 bases). The CDR3 length is 15 residues. Germline V gene data show CDR1 as DFQATT and CDR2 as SNEGSKA (reference sequence). The V gene lost 0 bases and the J gene lost 1 base, with 11 bases spanning the gap. The CDR3 reads CSARDPGDGTDTQYF. DNA for the CDR3: TGCAGTGCTAGAGATCCCGGGGATGGCACAGATACGCAGTATTTT.

This clonotype has ten or more counts. The V and J genes are TRBV11-2 and TRBJ1-5, with no clear D. The V and J ends lost 5 bases and 9 bases respectively, with 14 bases between them. CDR3 size: 13 residues. CDR1 and CDR2 from the germline V gene are SGHAT and FQNNGV. The CDR3 sequence: CASSPAHHSPQHF. The CDR3 DNA follows: TGTGCCAGCAGCCCAGCCCACCACTCGCCCCAGCATTTT.

The table lists this clonotype with a few counts. This chain connects TRBV4-1 to TRBJ1-1, with TRBD1 matching over 7 bases. CDR3 length: 15 residues. Germline CDR1 is MGHRA and CDR2 is YSYEKL. The ends lost 2 bases at V and 5 bases at J; junction bases unmatched: 8. DNA for the CDR3: TGCGCCAGCAGCCAAAGTGACAGGGCTAAGACTGAAGCTTTCTTT. Its translation is CASSQSDRAKTEAFF.

This clonotype was seen ten or more times. The V call is TRBV11-3, the J call TRBJ1-1; maybe TRBD1 (5 bases). V lost 4 bases to trimming and J lost 7 bases, with 13 bases between them. Germline V gene sequence: CDR1 SGHNT, CDR2 YENEEA. This CDR3 comprises 13 residues. The CDR3 reads CASSWSAGSEAFF. For the CDR3, the DNA is TGTGCCAGCAGCTGGAGCGCAGGGAGTGAAGCTTTCTTT. Combining the CDR3 with reference TRBV11-3 and TRBJ1-1 gives the whole variable domain EAGVVQSPRYKIIEKKQPVAFWCNPISGHNTLYWYLQNLGQGPELLIRYENEEAVDDSQLPKDRFSAERLKGVDSTLKIQPAELGDSAVYLCASSWSAGSEAFFGQGTRLTVV.

This clonotype was counted only a few times. The CDR3 sequence is CASKTSGITGELFF. The CDR3 DNA reads as TGTGCCAGCAAAACTAGCGGGATCACCGGGGAGCTGTTTTTT. The chain is built from TRBV3-1 and TRBJ2-2; 10 bases fit TRBD2. Germline V lookup: CDR1 LGHDT, CDR2 YNNKEL (reference sequence). Unmatched junction bases numbered 3, after V lost 7 bases and J lost 4 bases. This CDR3 is built from 14 residues.

This clonotype was counted many times. Germline and junction disagree at one end, which may indicate a read error. The CDR3 DNA reads as TGTGCCAGCAGTTCGGGACAGCCCAATCAGCCCCAGCATTTT. Encoded protein: CASSSGQPNQPQHF. The chain has TRBV5-1 and TRBJ1-5, with 7 bases fitting TRBD1. The CDR3 is 14 amino acids. Germline CDR1 is SGHRS and CDR2 is YFSETQ.

This clonotype was picked up a small number of times. This chain uses TRBV5-4 with TRBJ1-4; D is uncertain. The CDR3 is 12 amino acids. V was trimmed by 3 bases and J by 10 bases, leaving 10 bases between them. Germline V CDR1 and CDR2: SGHNT, YYREEE (reference sequence). The CDR3 loop reads CASSSSGRKLFF. CDR3 DNA: TGTGCCAGCAGCTCCTCGGGGAGAAAACTGTTTTTT. Filled out from reference TRBV5-4 and TRBJ1-4, the complete variable domain reads ETGVTQSPTHLIKTRGQQVTLRCSSQSGHNTVSWYQQALGQGPQFIFQYYREEENGRGNFPPRFSGLQFPNYSSELNVNALELDDSALYLCASSSSGRKLFFGSGTQLSVL.

A few counts support this clonotype. This chain links TRBV7-8 with TRBJ1-6, with D unclear. From germline, CDR1 is SGHVS and CDR2 FQNEAQ. V was pared by 4 bases and J by 7 bases, with 14 bases between. The CDR3 extends over 15 amino acids. CDR3 nucleotide sequence: TGTGCCAGCAGCTCGGAGCACTCGGGGAATTCACCCCTCCACTTT. Translated, it gives CASSSEHSGNSPLHF.

As to this clonotype: Given a much more abundant clone one base away, this may be a read error. The chain combines TRBV6-2 or TRBV6-3 with TRBJ2-6; 7 nucleotides align to TRBD1. This CDR3 contains 18 residues. V lost 4 bases to trimming and J lost 0 bases; unmatched junction nucleotides: 9. The germline V gene encodes CDR1 MNHEY and CDR2 SVGEGT. The CDR3: CASSSPDRISSGANVLTF. The CDR3 nucleotides read TGTGCCAGCAGTTCCCCGGACAGGATCTCCTCTGGGGCCAACGTCCTGACTTTC.

This clonotype was picked up many times. The chain joins TRBV6-1 to TRBJ1-1; 7 positions agree with TRBD1. Germline-derived CDR1 and CDR2 are MNHNS and SASEGT. The V gene end was trimmed by 6 bases and the J gene end by 3 bases; junction bases not matched to a gene: 7. The CDR3 has 14 amino acids. In DNA, the CDR3 is TGTGCCAGCAGCCGAGACAGGGTGTACACTGAAGCTTTCTTT. This gives the protein CASSRDRVYTEAFF.

The J gene is TRBJ1-6, the V gene TRBV27; D may be TRBD1 (5 bases). Trimming left V 0 bases short and J 7 bases short, with 10 bases between. Germline V lookup: CDR1 MNHEY, CDR2 SMNVEV (reference sequence). The CDR3 has 15 residues. The CDR3 DNA reads as TGTGCCAGCAGTTTATCCCTAGAGGGGAATTCACCCCTCCACTTT. Translating it yields CASSLSLEGNSPLHF.

This clonotype appeared many times. The rearrangement joins TRBV5-5 to TRBJ1-4; D not resolved. The length of the CDR3 is 14 residues. Per germline, CDR1 SGHKS and CDR2 YYEKEE (reference sequence). V was shortened by 5 bases and J by 3 bases, with 11 bases between the two germline ends. CDR3 sequence (DNA): TGTGCCAGCAGTTTCGGGAGTCCTAATGAAAAACTGTTTTTT. It encodes CASSFGSPNEKLFF. The variable domain in full, with the rest retrieved from reference TRBV5-5 and TRBJ1-4, is DAGVTQSPTHLIKTRGQQVTLRCSPISGHKSVSWYQQVLGQGPQFIFQYYEKEERGRGNFPDRFSARQFPNYSSELNVNALLLGDSALYLCASSFGSPNEKLFFGSGTQLSVL.

This clonotype was detected only a few times. The chain joins TRBV9 to TRBJ2-5, with D tentatively TRBD1 (6 bases). V was shortened by 0 bases and J by 5 bases, with 11 bases between the two germline ends. From germline, CDR1 is SGDLS and CDR2 YYNGEE. The CDR3 loop spans 14 amino acids. The CDR3 bases are TGTGCCAGCAGCGTAGGACCAAGGGGGGAGACCCAGTACTTC. It specifies CASSVGPRGETQYF. The full variable domain, its missing parts supplied by reference TRBV9 and TRBJ2-5, is DSGVTQTPKHLITATGQRVTLRCSPRSGDLSVYWYQQSLDQGLQFLIQYYNGEERAKGNILERFSAQQFPDLHSELNLSSLELGDSALYFCASSVGPRGETQYFGPGTRLLVL.